This TCR beta chain appears in the sequencing data of a study of blood T cell repertoires in COVID-19. Study in general: Acute and convalescent COVID-19 specimens originated in the United States, Italy and Spain. In each case, the material was cDNA or gDNA derived from T cells, B-cell-depleted T cells, or PBMCs.

Assay used: immunoSEQ multiplex PCR; TCRdb lists only in-frame clones, some missing. Found here are 340,000 or so clones, about four fifths of them singletons; the top ten hold about 2.7%. The V gene end was trimmed by 8 bases and the J gene end by 5 bases; junction bases not matched to a gene: 4. The germline CDR1 and CDR2 sequences are MNHEY and SMNVEV (reference sequence). This CDR3 is 13 amino acids long. Sequencing used peripheral blood. The chain carries TRBV27 and TRBJ2-2; 8 nucleotides match TRBD2. The receptor comes from a man aged 25-45 years with active or convalescent COVID-19. The CDR3 reads CASPRGGTGELFF. The CDR3 DNA sequence: TGTGCCAGCCCCCGGGGGGGAACCGGGGAGCTGTTTTTT.